Listed here are 29 T cell receptor beta chains from one sample, sequenced in a study of blood T cell repertoires in COVID-19. Some clones are missing from TCRdb's copy, which holds only in-frame ones; the method was immunoSEQ multiplex PCR. The sample holds about 190,000 clones, almost 85% seen once. The sample taken for sequencing was peripheral blood. The source is a woman aged 65 to 85 with active or convalescent COVID-19.

This clone appeared a single time. V gene TRBV7-9 combines with J gene TRBJ2-1; TRBD2 matches at 7 bases. The CDR3 totals 15 residues. Germline assignment: CDR1 SEHNR and CDR2 FQNEAQ (reference sequence). Unmatched junction bases numbered 8, after V lost 5 bases and J lost 4 bases. The CDR3 DNA reads as TGTGCCAGCAGCCCTCTTCGGGGAGGGTACAATGAGCAGTTCTTC. This sequence encodes CASSPLRGGYNEQFF.

The chain recombines TRBV9 with TRBJ2-5; 7 bases fit TRBD1. CDR1 is SGDLS, CDR2 YYNGEE, per germline. The trim removed 2 bases at V and 5 bases at J, leaving 12 bases unmatched. CDR3 length equals 16 residues. The CDR3 nucleotides read TGTGCCAGCAGCGTTCATGCAAGACAGGGTGGGGAGACCCAGTACTTC. Amino acids: CASSVHARQGGETQYF.

The chain recombines TRBV5-4 with TRBJ2-1; perhaps TRBD1 as D (5 bases). V lost 0 bases, J lost 0 bases, and 10 bases lay in between. CDR3 length: 16 residues. The germline V gene has CDR1 SGHNT and CDR2 YYREEE (reference sequence). In DNA form, the CDR3 reads TGTGCCAGCAGCTTGGAGGGGCTGAGCTCCTACAATGAGCAGTTCTTC. As protein: CASSLEGLSSYNEQFF. Complete variable domain (other parts from reference TRBV5-4 and TRBJ2-1): ETGVTQSPTHLIKTRGQQVTLRCSSQSGHNTVSWYQQALGQGPQFIFQYYREEENGRGNFPPRFSGLQFPNYSSELNVNALELDDSALYLCASSLEGLSSYNEQFFGPGTRLTVL.

V gene TRBV30 combines with J gene TRBJ2-1, with TRBD2 matching over 7 bases. This CDR3 has 18 residues. Germline CDR1 reads GTSNPN; CDR2 reads SVGIG (reference sequence). V shed 0 bases and J 0 bases; nucleotides not matched to a gene: 11. CDR3 loop: CAWSVERIAGASYNEQFF. The CDR3 nucleotides read TGTGCCTGGAGTGTAGAGCGGATAGCGGGCGCCTCCTACAATGAGCAGTTCTTC.

The rearrangement uses TRBV18 and TRBJ1-2; the match to TRBD1 covers 9 bases. V was pared by 0 bases and J by 5 bases, with 4 bases of the junction left unmatched. Germline V CDR1 and CDR2: KGHSH, LQKENI. This CDR3 has 15 amino acids. The CDR3 is CASSPPGTGNYGYTF. The CDR3 coding sequence is TGTGCCAGCTCACCACCCGGGACAGGGAATTATGGCTACACCTTC.

This chain uses TRBV6-5 with TRBJ1-4, with D possibly TRBD1 on 5 matching bases. Germline V gives CDR1 MNHEY, CDR2 SVGAGI. V gave up 7 bases and J gave up 8 bases, with 17 bases separating them. The CDR3 has 14 amino acids. The DNA for the CDR3 is TGTGCCAGCAACCGCGGGGCCTCCGTAGAAAAACTGTTTTTT. It codes for CASNRGASVEKLFF.

The rearrangement links TRBV5-1 to TRBJ2-7, with TRBD2 as a possible D gene (6 bases). V was cut by 5 bases and J by 1 base, with 16 bases left in between. CDR1 and CDR2 (germline): SGHRS, YFSETQ. This CDR3 has 15 residues. The CDR3 DNA is TGCGCCAGCAGACGAGACTTTGGAGGGTCCTACGAGCAGTACTTC. Its protein is CASRRDFGGSYEQYF.

The chain is built from TRBV19 and TRBJ2-1; 8 nucleotides line up with TRBD2. After removal of 2 bases from V and 8 bases from J, the junction contained 11 bases not matched to a gene. CDR1 LNHDA and CDR2 SQIVND come from the germline V gene (reference sequence). The CDR3 extends over 16 amino acids. CDR3 sequence reads: CASSIILGGRWDEQFF. The CDR3 DNA reads as TGTGCCAGTAGTATAATTCTAGGCGGGAGGTGGGATGAGCAGTTCTTC.

The rearrangement joins TRBV24-1 to TRBJ2-2; 7 bases map to TRBD2. Germline trimming cut 7 bases from V and 7 bases from J; bases unmatched to any gene: 5. The CDR3 is 13 residues long. Germline V gene data show CDR1 as KGHDR and CDR2 as SFDVKD. In nucleotides, the CDR3 is TGTGCCACCAGGCGGGGGACGGTCGGGGAGCTGTTTTTT. Amino acid sequence: CATRRGTVGELFF.

This chain joins TRBV27 and TRBJ2-7, with TRBD2 identical over 9 bases. V trimming: 5 bases; J trimming: 5 bases; junction bases outside the gene matches: 7. Per the germline V gene, CDR1 is MNHEY and CDR2 is SMNVEV (reference sequence). The CDR3 is 14 amino acids. The CDR3, as DNA: TGTGCCAGCAGTCACGGACTAGCGCCTCACGAGCAGTACTTC. Translating it yields CASSHGLAPHEQYF.

This clone was found many times. The chain has TRBV21-1 and TRBJ2-7; the table's D call, TRBD2, has no DNA check behind it. TRBV21-1 is annotated as a pseudogene. The CDR3 sequence is 23 residues long. CDR3: CASSNVGVAGGLNPIKLLYEQYF. CDR3 bases: TGTGCCAGCAGCAATGTAGGGGTAGCGGGAGGTTTAAACCCAATTAAGCTGCTCTACGAGCAGTACTTC.

This clone appeared once. DNA for the CDR3: TGTGCCACCAGTGATTTGGGAGGAGGGGGGGCCCTCTACAATGAGCAGTTCTTC. It yields the protein CATSDLGGGGALYNEQFF. The chain joins TRBV24-1 to TRBJ2-1, with a possible D match to TRBD2 (7 bases). The CDR3 is made up of 18 amino acids. V lost 0 bases to trimming and J lost 3 bases, with 17 bases between them. Germline V gene lookup returns CDR1 KGHDR and CDR2 SFDVKD.

The V and J genes are TRBV7-9 and TRBJ2-3, with D perhaps TRBD1 (5 bases). This CDR3 contains 14 residues. V was trimmed by 2 bases and J by 5 bases, leaving 11 bases between them. Germline CDR1 and CDR2: SEHNR and FQNEAQ (reference sequence). This CDR3 is CASSLFREGDTQYF. CDR3 in DNA: TGTGCCAGCAGCTTATTCAGGGAAGGAGATACGCAGTATTTT.

In this sample, this clone turned up once. V and J are TRBV20-1 and TRBJ2-3; 8 bases agree with TRBD2. The CDR3 totals 14 residues. V was clipped by 3 bases and J by 6 bases; unmatched bases: 8. CDR1 is DFQATT and CDR2 is SNEGSKA in the germline V gene (reference sequence). DNA for the CDR3: TGCAGTGCTAGTCAGGGCGGGAGGTGGGATACGCAGTATTTT. Amino acids: CSASQGGRWDTQYF.

The CDR3 sequence: CTSSKGGF. The DNA for the CDR3 is TGTACCAGCAGCAAAGGAGGGTTT. This chain connects TRBV21-1 to TRBJ2-3; the DNA was not compared with TRBD2, the D call given in the table. TRBV21-1 is noted as a pseudogene. CDR3 size: 8 residues.

V gene TRBV30 combines with J gene TRBJ2-2; D perhaps matches TRBD1 (6 bases). Trimming stripped 3 bases from V and 6 bases from J, with 11 bases between. Germline CDR1 GTSNPN, CDR2 SVGIG (reference sequence). This CDR3 has 13 residues. The CDR3 sequence: CAWRYRAAGELFF. CDR3 bases: TGTGCCTGGAGGTACAGGGCCGCCGGGGAGCTGTTTTTT.

This chain links TRBV6-5 with TRBJ2-1; 15 bases line up with TRBD2. Germline CDR1 and CDR2: MNHEY and SVGAGI. Trimming at V came to 8 bases and at J to 12 bases, leaving 5 bases not matched to a gene. The CDR3 is 13 residues long. CDR3 DNA: TGTGCCAGCGGACTAGCGGGAGGGCCTCGGCAGTTCTTC. Its protein product is CASGLAGGPRQFF.

This rearrangement joins TRBV25-1 to TRBJ1-1, with 7 bases that match TRBD1. V was pared by 7 bases and J by 7 bases, with 12 bases of the junction left unmatched. Looked up from germline, CDR1 is MGHDK and CDR2 is SYGVNS. This CDR3 comprises 14 residues. The CDR3 nucleotides are TGTGCCAGCACCCCAAGGAGGGGGCATGTTGAAGCTTTCTTT. Protein sequence: CASTPRRGHVEAFF.

The V and J genes are TRBV6-6 and TRBJ2-7, with 8 positions matching TRBD1. This CDR3 spans 14 amino acids. Germline loops: CDR1 MNHNY, CDR2 SVGAGI (reference sequence). The V and J ends lost 4 bases and 5 bases, in that order; junction bases with no gene match: 7. CDR3 in amino acids: CASSWGRGRDEQYF. The CDR3 DNA follows: TGTGCCAGCAGTTGGGGCAGGGGGCGAGACGAGCAGTACTTC.

The gene calls are TRBV5-1 and TRBJ2-2, with 7 positions matching TRBD1. With V trimmed by 4 bases and J by 5 bases, 5 bases remained unmatched. The V gene's germline CDR1 is SGHRS and CDR2 YFSETQ. This CDR3 spans 14 amino acids. In DNA, the CDR3 is TGCGCCAGCAGCCTTAGGACAGGAACCGGGGAGCTGTTTTTT. Protein product: CASSLRTGTGELFF.

This chain links TRBV30 with TRBJ1-2; TRBD1 aligns across 9 bases. The CDR3 consists of 14 residues. From germline, CDR1 is GTSNPN and CDR2 SVGIG (reference sequence). With 1 base clipped from V and 8 bases from J, the junction kept 8 bases outside the gene matches. The CDR3 DNA sequence: TGTGCCTGGAGTGCGATACAGGGGGCGGTAGGCTACACCTTC. This gives the protein CAWSAIQGAVGYTF.

The V and J genes are TRBV5-6 and TRBJ2-6; TRBD1 matches at 7 bases. The trim removed 1 base at V and 0 bases at J, leaving 7 bases unmatched. The CDR3 spans 18 residues. CDR1 and CDR2 (germline): SGHDT, YYEEEE. CDR3 region: CASSLRGGSPSGANVLTF. Here the CDR3 DNA reads TGTGCCAGCAGCTTGAGAGGGGGCAGTCCCTCTGGGGCCAACGTCCTGACTTTC.

The V call is TRBV6-5, the J call TRBJ2-2; 8 nucleotides agree with TRBD2. The germline V gene encodes CDR1 MNHEY and CDR2 SVGAGI. With V trimmed by 4 bases and J by 4 bases, 5 bases remained unmatched. CDR3 size: 15 residues. CDR3 sequence (DNA): TGTGCCAGCAGTTTTCGCGGGAGGAGCACCGGGGAGCTGTTTTTT. This sequence encodes CASSFRGRSTGELFF.

The J gene is TRBJ2-2, the V gene TRBV18; possible D gene TRBD2, 6 bases. The ends were cut back, 3 bases at V and 5 bases at J, with 13 bases in the middle. The CDR3 consists of 15 residues. In germline, CDR1 is KGHSH, CDR2 LQKENI. CDR3 amino acids: CASSPELARTGELFF. Written as DNA, the CDR3 is TGTGCCAGCTCACCGGAGCTAGCGCGGACCGGGGAGCTGTTTTTT.

The V call is TRBV12-3 or TRBV12-4, the J call TRBJ2-7, with D maybe TRBD2 (5 bases). Trimming removed 6 bases at V and 7 bases at J, with 16 bases between. This CDR3 has 13 amino acids. The CDR3 DNA follows: TGTGCCAGCAGGCCGCAGGAGGTTGGGGAGCAGTACTTC. Its protein product is CASRPQEVGEQYF.

The chain recombines TRBV24-1 with TRBJ2-5; TRBD2 aligns across 8 bases. Germline values: CDR1 KGHDR, CDR2 SFDVKD. V was pared by 3 bases and J by 2 bases, with 13 bases of the junction left unmatched. This CDR3 spans 18 amino acids. This CDR3 is CATSDPRGGVAGQETQYF. The DNA for the CDR3 is TGTGCCACCAGTGATCCTCGAGGGGGGGTAGCGGGACAAGAGACCCAGTACTTC.

This chain joins TRBV10-2 and TRBJ2-1, with 9 positions matching TRBD2. In germline, CDR1 is WSHSY, CDR2 SAAADI. V lost 3 bases, J lost 6 bases, and 6 bases stayed unmatched. The CDR3 spans 15 residues. For the CDR3, the DNA is TGCGCCAGCAGTGATGGCGGGAGGGCCGCCAATGAGCAGTTCTTC. Protein product: CASSDGGRAANEQFF.

The chain uses TRBV6-5 and TRBJ2-2, with D perhaps matching TRBD1 (5 bases). CDR1 MNHEY and CDR2 SVGAGI come from the germline V gene. This CDR3 has 15 amino acids. The ends were cut back, 3 bases at V and 5 bases at J, with 13 bases in the middle. The CDR3, as DNA: TGTGCCAGCAGTTATCAGGGCCTGGCGACCGGGGAGCTGTTTTTT. Its translation: CASSYQGLATGELFF.

The chain recombines TRBV7-9 with TRBJ1-1; D is ambiguous. Germline V gene lookup returns CDR1 SEHNR and CDR2 FQNEAQ (reference sequence). Trimming removed 5 bases from V and 1 base from J, with 11 bases in between. CDR3 length equals 14 residues. CDR3 DNA sequence: TGTGCCAGCAGCCCAGACACGAAGAACACTGAAGCTTTCTTT. As protein: CASSPDTKNTEAFF.